The clone carrying this T cell receptor (beta chain) was counted a single time. Per the study methods: Using reference gene primer amplification, nucleated cell counts were estimated. Some clones are missing from TCRdb's copy, which holds only in-frame ones; the method was immunoSEQ multiplex PCR. V and J calls and clone size are given by that table; D and trimming were obtained from the DNA. The profile shows 200,000 to 300,000 clones, about 80% of them singletons. The sample is drawn from a study of blood T cell repertoires in COVID-19. Overall study: The United States, Italy and Spain provided the acute and convalescent COVID-19 samples. The cDNA or gDNA used as material had been derived from T cells, B-cell-depleted T cells, or PBMCs.

The CDR3 runs to 18 residues. V lost 2 bases to trimming and J lost 3 bases, with 17 bases between them. Looked up from germline, CDR1 is SEHNR and CDR2 is FQNEAQ (reference sequence). This TCR came from an elderly man with acute or convalescent COVID-19. The sample comprised peripheral blood. The chain carries TRBV7-9 and TRBJ2-6; possibly TRBD1 for D (6 bases). CDR3 region: CASSLRGRGRDGANVLTF. The DNA for the CDR3 is TGTGCCAGCAGCTTAAGGGGCAGGGGTCGGGATGGGGCCAACGTCCTGACTTTC.